The 20 T cell receptor beta chains below were found in one sample sequenced in a study of cytomegalovirus exposure and HLA in healthy donors. The PCR contained 60 Vbeta and 13 Jbeta primers. Assay: immunoSEQ multiplex PCR; the TCRdb copy retains only in-frame clones and omits some. The sample consists of about 130,000 clones, approximately 74% of them appearing once. The source material was PBMCs. The receptors shown here come from a man aged 18 to 29 in good health and CMV-seropositive.

V usage is TRBV6-5 and J usage is TRBJ2-3, with D possibly matching TRBD1 (7 bases). V was pared by 2 bases and J by 6 bases, with 15 bases between. CDR1 MNHEY and CDR2 SVGAGI come from the germline V gene. This CDR3 region has 15 residues. The CDR3 region has the DNA TGTGCCAGCAGTTACCTGGCCAGGGGGGATGATACGCAGTATTTT. As protein: CASSYLARGDDTQYF.

This clone came up a few times. The V and J genes are TRBV6-5 and TRBJ1-2; D is ambiguous. The V end lost 6 bases, the J end lost 0 bases, and 8 bases lay between the germline ends. CDR1 MNHEY and CDR2 SVGAGI come from the germline V gene. This CDR3 has 13 residues. Here the CDR3 reads CASRPDSNYGYTF. The DNA of the CDR3 is TGTGCCAGCAGGCCCGACTCTAACTATGGCTACACCTTC.

This chain uses TRBV10-3 with TRBJ2-7; D remains ambiguous. Per the germline V gene, CDR1 is ENHRY and CDR2 is SYGVKD. V was shortened by 0 bases and J by 4 bases, with 19 bases between the two germline ends. CDR3 length equals 17 residues. CDR3 protein: CAISESRLNTQPYEQYF. The CDR3 coding sequence is TGTGCCATCAGTGAGTCCAGACTGAATACGCAACCATACGAGCAGTACTTC.

This chain connects TRBV7-9 to TRBJ2-3, with 8 bases aligning to TRBD2. CDR1 and CDR2 (germline): SEHNR, FQNEAQ (reference sequence). CDR3 length equals 13 residues. Trimming took 7 bases from V and 4 from J; bases not matched to a gene: 4. The CDR3 loop reads CASTGGASDTQYF. The CDR3 region has the DNA TGTGCCAGCACGGGGGGGGCCTCAGATACGCAGTATTTT. Full variable domain (rest looked up from reference TRBV7-9 and TRBJ2-3): DTGVSQNPRHKITKRGQNVTFRCDPISEHNRLYWYRQTLGQGPEFLTYFQNEAQLEKSRLLSDRFSAERPKGSFSTLEIQRTEQGDSAMYLCASTGGASDTQYFGPGTRLTVL.

The rearrangement links TRBV7-8 to TRBJ2-5; D perhaps matches TRBD2 (7 bases). From germline, CDR1 is SGHVS and CDR2 FQNEAQ. CDR3 length: 13 amino acids. With 5 bases removed from V and 3 bases from J, the gap between germline ends came to 10 bases. The CDR3 bases are TGTGCCAGCAGCGCGGGGGCTGAAGAGACCCAGTACTTC. Translated: CASSAGAEETQYF.

The V gene is TRBV5-1, the J gene TRBJ2-6, with D uncertain. CDR1 is SGHRS and CDR2 is YFSETQ in the germline V gene. This CDR3 comprises 14 residues. V was shortened by 4 bases and J by 0 bases, with 5 bases between the two germline ends. Here the CDR3 DNA reads TGCGCCAGCAGCGATAGCTCTGGGGCCAACGTCCTGACTTTC. Its protein is CASSDSSGANVLTF.

This clone was seen a handful of times. The chain carries TRBV4-2 and TRBJ1-1, with no clear D. The V end was cut by 0 bases, the J end by 2 bases, with 7 bases between. Germline CDR1 and CDR2: LGHNA and YNFKEQ. This CDR3 contains 14 residues. The CDR3 DNA follows: TGTGCCAGCAGCCAAGAAAACAGAAACACTGAAGCTTTCTTT. It encodes CASSQENRNTEAFF.

The table lists this clone with a few counts. The chain uses TRBV7-8 and TRBJ1-4; TRBD1 matches at 9 bases. Losses at the gene ends were 3 bases for V and 5 bases for J; bases not matched to a gene: 4. CDR3 length: 15 residues. Germline CDR1 and CDR2: SGHVS and FQNEAQ. The CDR3 loop is CASSLTGTGNEKLFF. As DNA, the CDR3 is TGTGCCAGCAGCTTGACCGGGACAGGGAATGAAAAACTGTTTTTT.

Notes on this clone: The sample has other DNA sequences that encode this CDR3 too. This chain joins TRBV5-1 and TRBJ1-6; 10 bases agree with TRBD1. CDR3 length: 13 amino acids. V was clipped by 7 bases and J by 7 bases; unmatched bases: 2. The germline V gene has CDR1 SGHRS and CDR2 YFSETQ. The CDR3 is CASGTGDNSPLHF. CDR3 DNA: TGCGCCAGCGGGACAGGGGACAATTCACCCCTCCACTTT.

The chain combines TRBV7-9 with TRBJ1-4; D may be TRBD1 (6 bases). CDR3 length: 15 residues. Germline-derived CDR1 and CDR2 are SEHNR and FQNEAQ (reference sequence). Trimming removed 5 bases at V and 7 bases at J, with 17 bases between. This CDR3 reads CASSVTGGPSEKLFF. DNA of the CDR3: TGTGCCAGCAGCGTAACTGGGGGCCCTTCTGAAAAACTGTTTTTT. Full variable domain (rest looked up from reference TRBV7-9 and TRBJ1-4): DTGVSQNPRHKITKRGQNVTFRCDPISEHNRLYWYRQTLGQGPEFLTYFQNEAQLEKSRLLSDRFSAERPKGSFSTLEIQRTEQGDSAMYLCASSVTGGPSEKLFFGSGTQLSVL.

The chain joins TRBV18 to TRBJ2-5, with TRBD2 matching 7 bases. CDR3 length: 18 residues. J was trimmed by 1 base and V by 4 bases; bases with no gene match: 15. CDR1 KGHSH and CDR2 LQKENI come from the germline V gene. The CDR3 sequence: CASSLRGGVTRSQETQYF. CDR3 DNA sequence: TGTGCCAGCTCACTTCGGGGAGGGGTCACCAGGTCCCAAGAGACCCAGTACTTC.

The V and J genes are TRBV4-2 and TRBJ2-2; a weak D match, TRBD2 (5 bases). The CDR3 extends over 16 amino acids. V lost 3 bases to trimming and J lost 0 bases, with 11 bases between them. Germline lookup yields CDR1 LGHNA and CDR2 YNFKEQ. DNA for the CDR3: TGTGCCAGCAGCCACCTAAGCGGAACGAACACCGGGGAGCTGTTTTTT. As protein: CASSHLSGTNTGELFF.

V and J are TRBV2 and TRBJ2-7, with D perhaps matching TRBD2 (5 bases). Germline assignment: CDR1 SNHLY and CDR2 FYNNEI. This CDR3 is built from 15 residues. V shed 5 bases and J shed 2 bases, with 16 bases lying between them. CDR3 nucleotides: TGTGCCAGCAGTTCAACACCTAGCCCCCCCTACGAGCAGTACTTC. It yields the protein CASSSTPSPPYEQYF.

This clone was counted only a few times. This sequence joins TRBV5-4 and TRBJ2-2, with a tentative D call TRBD2 (5 bases). The germline V gene has CDR1 SGHNT and CDR2 YYREEE (reference sequence). The CDR3 spans 16 residues. V was clipped by 0 bases and J by 6 bases, with 15 bases between them. Here the CDR3 reads CASSLASGLWAGELFF. CDR3 in DNA: TGTGCCAGCAGCTTGGCTTCGGGATTATGGGCCGGGGAGCTGTTTTTT.

This rearrangement joins TRBV5-6 to TRBJ2-5; weak D call: TRBD1 (6 bases). Germline lookup yields CDR1 SGHDT and CDR2 YYEEEE. Trimming took off 6 bases at V and 2 bases at J, with 14 bases between the two ends. CDR3 length: 14 amino acids. CDR3 loop: CASILGAAQETQYF. CDR3 nucleotides: TGTGCCAGCATTCTGGGGGCAGCGCAAGAGACCCAGTACTTC.

V gene TRBV5-8 combines with J gene TRBJ2-5, with D perhaps TRBD2 (5 bases). CDR1 and CDR2 (germline): SGHTS, YDEGEE. This CDR3 has 13 amino acids. V lost 4 bases, J lost 7 bases, and 14 bases lay in between. The CDR3 region is CASSRIGGGTQYF. Written as DNA, the CDR3 is TGTGCCAGCAGCCGCATCGGAGGCGGGACCCAGTACTTC.

This chain links TRBV27 with TRBJ1-1; the D is unclear. Trimming stripped 0 bases from V and 4 bases from J, with 21 bases between. The CDR3 totals 18 residues. Looked up from germline, CDR1 is MNHEY and CDR2 is SMNVEV (reference sequence). The CDR3 bases are TGTGCCAGCAGTTTATCGATCGGGGATGGAGGGTCGGCCACTGAAGCTTTCTTT. It translates to CASSLSIGDGGSATEAFF.

The chain couples TRBV6-6 to TRBJ2-4; 9 bases are shared with TRBD1. The ends lost 6 bases at V and 7 bases at J; junction bases unmatched: 10. The CDR3 consists of 15 residues. Germline values: CDR1 MNHNY, CDR2 SVGAGI (reference sequence). The CDR3 nucleotides read TGTGCCAGCAGACCCGACAGGGGGTATGGGAACATTCAGTACTTC. Its protein product is CASRPDRGYGNIQYF.

The gene calls are TRBV5-1 and TRBJ1-4; D remains unclear. The V gene's germline CDR1 is SGHRS and CDR2 YFSETQ. The CDR3 contains 17 residues. Trimming took off 4 bases at V and 6 bases at J, with 22 bases between the two ends. CDR3 loop: CASSPLFGPEEDEKLFF. CDR3 bases: TGCGCCAGCAGCCCCTTGTTCGGACCTGAGGAGGATGAAAAACTGTTTTTT.

The chain links TRBV7-8 to TRBJ2-1; TRBD2 aligns across 14 bases. Germline V lookup: CDR1 SGHVS, CDR2 FQNEAQ. V lost 9 bases, J lost 1 base, and 8 bases stayed unmatched. The CDR3 runs 17 residues. The CDR3 region is CASRTSGGPGSYNEQFF. CDR3 nucleotide sequence: TGTGCCAGTAGGACTAGCGGGGGGCCCGGGTCCTACAATGAGCAGTTCTTC.